The rows below give T cell receptor beta chains drawn from one sample of a study of T cells in Graves' hyperthyroidism and ophthalmopathy. TCRdb used MiXCR to reprocess the multiplex PCR reads, holding one entry per CDR3 protein. The profile shows over 300,000 distinct CDR3 sequences, around 14% of them singletons. Sequencing was performed on blood. The receptors come from a woman between 55 and 75 years old with Graves' hyperthyroidism. CDR3s leave out the opening cysteine and the closing phenylalanine or tryptophan.

TRBV7-9	ASSPIRGYGYEQY
TRBV24-1	ATSALAGAADTQY
TRBV11-1	ASSLGSAGADTQY
TRBV12-3/TRBV12-4	ASSRGQGAKNIQY
TRBV2	ASSVRARATINQPQH
TRBV30	AWDRGIETQY
TRBV7-2	ASSLVVGKPQH
TRBV7-3	ASSSNPRDTQY
TRBV6-5	ASSYSLQGGYEQY
TRBV6-1	ASRLAGGDTQY
TRBV9	ASSVGQSTDTQY
TRBV19	ASSIRDSMNTEAF
TRBV27	ASSFFNLPGTPADTQY
TRBV7-9	ASSPRGTDNSPLH
TRBV5-1	ASSSTGDTQY
TRBV10-3	ATAGRERVYNGQF
TRBV4-1	ASSYLRGLNTEAF
TRBV5-1	ASSFIIGGDEQF
TRBV6-1	ASSENRADGNTIY
TRBV18	ASSLGRLDTQY
TRBV7-6	ASSFPGTSTGELF
TRBV2	ASSEFGAALSTDTQY
TRBV14	ASSPKRELETQY
TRBV20-1	SARPNRYGYT
TRBV5-1	ASSLVPEGGYT
TRBV19	ASSSSGGWSPLH
TRBV3-1	ASSYRGDYEQY
TRBV11-3	ASSFRQKDTEAF
TRBV7-9	ASSLAWNNEQF
TRBV5-6	ASSLDGRINNEQF
TRBV20-1	SARDGGSQPQH
TRBV5-1	ASSLTQGWKTQY
TRBV12-5	ASVPTRSSGRKGQF
TRBV5-5	ASSLGWIGSGGQETQY
TRBV7-2	ASSSDRLYGYT
TRBV6-6	ASSYAGTIGPGNTIY
TRBV12-3/TRBV12-4	ASRVQGAKSYEQY